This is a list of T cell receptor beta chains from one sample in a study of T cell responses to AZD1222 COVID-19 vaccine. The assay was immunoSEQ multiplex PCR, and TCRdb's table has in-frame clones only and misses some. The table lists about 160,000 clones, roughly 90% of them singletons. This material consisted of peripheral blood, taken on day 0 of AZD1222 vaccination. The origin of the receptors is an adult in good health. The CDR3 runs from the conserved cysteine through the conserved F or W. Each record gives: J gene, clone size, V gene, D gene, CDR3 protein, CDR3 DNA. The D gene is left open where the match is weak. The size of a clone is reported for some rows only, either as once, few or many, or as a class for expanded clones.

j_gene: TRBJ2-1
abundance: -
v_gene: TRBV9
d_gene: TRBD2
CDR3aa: CASSVSSGNNEQFF
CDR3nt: TGTGCCAGCAGCGTGAGTAGCGGGAACAATGAGCAGTTCTTC

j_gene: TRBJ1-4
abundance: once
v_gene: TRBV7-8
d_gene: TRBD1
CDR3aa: CASSLDRADTEKLFF
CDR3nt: TGTGCCAGCAGCTTGGACAGGGCGGATACTGAAAAACTGTTTTTT

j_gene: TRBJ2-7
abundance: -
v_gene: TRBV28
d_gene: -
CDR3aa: CASSRYEQYF
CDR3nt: TGTGCCAGCAGTAGATACGAGCAGTACTTC

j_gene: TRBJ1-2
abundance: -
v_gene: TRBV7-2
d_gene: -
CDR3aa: CASSLAPGNGYTF
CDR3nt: TGTGCCAGCAGCTTGGCGCCAGGGAACGGCTACACCTTC

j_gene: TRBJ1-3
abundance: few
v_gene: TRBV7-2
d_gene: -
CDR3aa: CASSLGPSRGNTIYF
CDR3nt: TGTGCCAGCAGCTTAGGTCCGTCGAGGGGAAACACCATATATTTT

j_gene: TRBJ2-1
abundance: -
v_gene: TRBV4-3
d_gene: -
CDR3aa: CASSQDSRLGTTNEQFF
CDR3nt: TGCGCCAGCAGCCAAGATAGCCGACTAGGTACCACCAATGAGCAGTTCTTC

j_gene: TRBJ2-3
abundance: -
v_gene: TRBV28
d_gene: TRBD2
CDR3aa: CASSQSGTKRGTQYF
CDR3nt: TGTGCCAGCAGCCAATCCGGGACTAAGAGAGGCACGCAGTATTTT

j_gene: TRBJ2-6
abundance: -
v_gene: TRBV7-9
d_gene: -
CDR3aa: CASSLRSGANVLTF
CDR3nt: TGTGCCAGCAGCTTACGATCTGGGGCCAACGTCCTGACTTTC

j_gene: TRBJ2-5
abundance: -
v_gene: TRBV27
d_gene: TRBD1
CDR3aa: CASSLSSQGRETQYF
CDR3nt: TGTGCCAGCAGTTTATCGTCACAGGGGAGAGAGACCCAGTACTTC

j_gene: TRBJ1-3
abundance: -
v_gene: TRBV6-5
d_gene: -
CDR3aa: CASSDNSGNTIYF
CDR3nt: TGTGCCAGCAGCGACAACTCTGGAAACACCATATATTTT

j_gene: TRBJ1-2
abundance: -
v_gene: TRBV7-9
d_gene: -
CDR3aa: CAPAAVNYGYTF
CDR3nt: TGTGCCCCCGCGGCGGTGAACTATGGCTACACCTTC

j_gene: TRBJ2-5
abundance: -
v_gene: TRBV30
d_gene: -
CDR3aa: CARATGTEETQYF
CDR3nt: TGTGCCCGGGCTACGGGGACCGAAGAGACCCAGTACTTC

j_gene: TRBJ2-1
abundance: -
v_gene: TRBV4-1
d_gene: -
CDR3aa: CASSQSTSSSYNEQFF
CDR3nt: TGCGCCAGCAGCCAAAGTACTAGTAGCTCCTACAATGAGCAGTTCTTC

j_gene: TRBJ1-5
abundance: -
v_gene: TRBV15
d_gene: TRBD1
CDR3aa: CATSRGQGRNQPQHF
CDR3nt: TGTGCCACCAGCAGAGGACAGGGACGTAATCAGCCCCAGCATTTT

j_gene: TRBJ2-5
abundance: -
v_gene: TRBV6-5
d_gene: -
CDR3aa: CASRAGGSTETQYF
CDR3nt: TGTGCCAGCAGGGCCGGGGGATCGACAGAGACCCAGTACTTC

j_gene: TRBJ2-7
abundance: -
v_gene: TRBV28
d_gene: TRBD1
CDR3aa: CASSPPGQGANEQYF
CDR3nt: TGTGCCAGCAGTCCACCGGGACAGGGGGCTAACGAGCAGTACTTC

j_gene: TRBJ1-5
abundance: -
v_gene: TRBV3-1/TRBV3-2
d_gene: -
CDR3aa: CASSQDPRRQPQHF
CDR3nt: TGTGCCAGCAGCCAAGATCCCAGAAGGCAGCCCCAGCATTTT

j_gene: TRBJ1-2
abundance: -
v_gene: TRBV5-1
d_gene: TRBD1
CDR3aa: CASSLLGTGGDYGYTF
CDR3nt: TGCGCCAGCAGCTTGCTGGGGACAGGGGGAGACTATGGCTACACCTTC

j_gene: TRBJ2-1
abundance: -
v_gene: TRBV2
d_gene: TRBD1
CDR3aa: CASSGQGARNEQFF
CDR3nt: TGTGCCAGCAGTGGGCAGGGGGCGCGCAATGAGCAGTTCTTC

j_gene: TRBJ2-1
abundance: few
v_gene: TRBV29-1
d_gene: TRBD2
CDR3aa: CSVEGTSSSYNEQFF
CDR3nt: TGCAGCGTTGAAGGGACTAGTTCGAGCTACAATGAGCAGTTCTTC

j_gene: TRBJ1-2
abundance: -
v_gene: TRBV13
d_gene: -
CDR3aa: CASSPRTALYGYTF
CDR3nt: TGTGCCAGCAGTCCTAGGACAGCCCTTTATGGCTACACCTTC

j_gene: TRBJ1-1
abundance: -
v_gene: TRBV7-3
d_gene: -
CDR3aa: CASSLTENTEAFF
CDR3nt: TGTGCCAGCAGCTTAACCGAGAACACTGAAGCTTTCTTT

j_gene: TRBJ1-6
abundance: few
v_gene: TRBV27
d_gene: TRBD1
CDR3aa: CASSLQGALGYNSPLHF
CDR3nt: TGTGCCAGCAGTCTACAGGGGGCGCTAGGCTATAATTCACCCCTCCACTTT

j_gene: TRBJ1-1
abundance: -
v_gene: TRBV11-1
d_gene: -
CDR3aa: CASSFRVGDTEAFF
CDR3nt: TGTGCCAGCAGCTTCAGGGTTGGAGACACTGAAGCTTTCTTT

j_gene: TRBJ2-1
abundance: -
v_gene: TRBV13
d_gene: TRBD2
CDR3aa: CASSLEASGDFSYNEQFF
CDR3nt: TGTGCCAGCAGCTTAGAGGCTAGCGGGGACTTCTCCTACAATGAGCAGTTCTTC

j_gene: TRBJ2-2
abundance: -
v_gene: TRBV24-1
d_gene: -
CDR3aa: CATDAFGELFF
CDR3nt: TGTGCCACCGATGCTTTCGGGGAGCTGTTTTTT

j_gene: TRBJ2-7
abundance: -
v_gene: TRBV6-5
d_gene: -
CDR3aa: CASGRGDFLEQYF
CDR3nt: TGTGCCAGCGGGAGAGGGGATTTCTTAGAGCAGTACTTC

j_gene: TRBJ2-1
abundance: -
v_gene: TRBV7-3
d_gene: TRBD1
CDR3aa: CASSAGDSSSYNEQFF
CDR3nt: TGTGCCAGCAGCGCCGGGGACAGCAGCTCCTACAATGAGCAGTTCTTC

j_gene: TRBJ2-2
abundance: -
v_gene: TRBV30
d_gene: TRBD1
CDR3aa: CAWGQGGHTGELFF
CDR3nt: TGTGCCTGGGGACAGGGGGGACACACCGGGGAGCTGTTTTTT

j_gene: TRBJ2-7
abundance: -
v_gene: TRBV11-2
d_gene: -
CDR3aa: CASSFGQGVGYEQYF
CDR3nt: TGTGCCAGCAGCTTCGGGCAGGGAGTAGGGTACGAGCAGTACTTC

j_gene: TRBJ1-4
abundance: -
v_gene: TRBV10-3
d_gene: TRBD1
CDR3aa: CAISGMTGPNEKLFF
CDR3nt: TGTGCCATCAGTGGGATGACAGGGCCTAATGAAAAACTGTTTTTT

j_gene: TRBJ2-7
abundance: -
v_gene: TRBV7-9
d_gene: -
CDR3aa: CASSSPVAQGSSYEQYF
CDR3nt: TGTGCCAGCAGCTCCCCAGTAGCACAGGGCAGCTCCTACGAGCAGTACTTC

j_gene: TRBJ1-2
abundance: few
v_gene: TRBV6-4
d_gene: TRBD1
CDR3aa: CASRTLGQGDGYTF
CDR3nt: TGTGCCAGCAGGACTCTGGGACAGGGGGATGGCTACACCTTC

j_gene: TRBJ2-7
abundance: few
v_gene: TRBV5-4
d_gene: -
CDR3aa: CASSFGTLSSYEQYF
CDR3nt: TGTGCCAGCAGCTTCGGGACTCTTAGCTCCTACGAGCAGTACTTC

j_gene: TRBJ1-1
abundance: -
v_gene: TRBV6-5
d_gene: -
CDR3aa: CASSRGDTEAFF
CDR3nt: TGTGCCAGCAGTCGGGGCGACACTGAAGCTTTCTTT

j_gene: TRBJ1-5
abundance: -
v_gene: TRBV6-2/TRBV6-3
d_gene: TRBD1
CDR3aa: CASSLWTGSRDSNQPQHF
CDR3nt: TGTGCCAGCAGCCTCTGGACAGGATCCAGGGATAGCAATCAGCCCCAGCATTTT

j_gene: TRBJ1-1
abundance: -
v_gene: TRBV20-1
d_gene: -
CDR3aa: CSALTSPEAFF
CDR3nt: TGCAGTGCTTTGACTTCTCCTGAAGCTTTCTTT

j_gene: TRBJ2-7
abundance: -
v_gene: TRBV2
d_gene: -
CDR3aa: CASSGQGNVYEQYF
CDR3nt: TGTGCCAGCAGTGGGCAGGGCAATGTATACGAGCAGTACTTC

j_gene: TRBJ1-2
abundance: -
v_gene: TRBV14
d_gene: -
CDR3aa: CASSQDTGRAGSYGYTF
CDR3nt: TGTGCCAGCAGCCAAGATACGGGCAGGGCCGGTTCCTATGGCTACACCTTC

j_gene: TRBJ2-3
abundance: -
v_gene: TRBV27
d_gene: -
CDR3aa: CASSLRMRGTSHTDTQYF
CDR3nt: TGTGCCAGCAGTTTAAGAATGAGGGGGACCTCACACACAGATACGCAGTATTTT

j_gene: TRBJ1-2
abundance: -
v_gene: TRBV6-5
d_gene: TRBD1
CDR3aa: CASSLGQGGSYGYTF
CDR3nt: TGTGCCAGCAGCCTGGGACAGGGGGGTAGCTATGGCTACACCTTC

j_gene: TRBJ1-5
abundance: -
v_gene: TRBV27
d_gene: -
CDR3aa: CASSLSGRNQPQHF
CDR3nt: TGTGCCAGCAGTTTATCGGGTAGGAATCAGCCCCAGCATTTT